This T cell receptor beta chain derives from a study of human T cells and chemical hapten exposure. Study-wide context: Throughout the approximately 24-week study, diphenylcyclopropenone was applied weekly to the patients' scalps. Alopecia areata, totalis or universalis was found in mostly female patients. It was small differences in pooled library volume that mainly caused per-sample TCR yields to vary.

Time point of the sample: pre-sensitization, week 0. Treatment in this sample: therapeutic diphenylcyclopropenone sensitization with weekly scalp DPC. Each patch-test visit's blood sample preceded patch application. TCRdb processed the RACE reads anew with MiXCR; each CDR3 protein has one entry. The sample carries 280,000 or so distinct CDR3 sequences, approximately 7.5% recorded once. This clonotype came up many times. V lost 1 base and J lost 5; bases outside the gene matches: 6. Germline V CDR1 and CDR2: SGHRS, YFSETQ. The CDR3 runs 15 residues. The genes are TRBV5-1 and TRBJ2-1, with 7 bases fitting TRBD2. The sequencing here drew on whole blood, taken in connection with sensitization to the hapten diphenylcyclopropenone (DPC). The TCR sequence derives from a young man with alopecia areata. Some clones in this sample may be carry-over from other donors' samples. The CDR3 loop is CASSLMHRGDNEQFF. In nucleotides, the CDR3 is TGCGCCAGCAGCTTGATGCACCGGGGGGACAATGAGCAGTTCTTC.